Following are 17 T cell receptor beta chains from one sample sequenced in a study of monozygotic twins with inflammatory bowel disease. After re-calling the 5' RACE reads, TCRdb lists one entry per CDR3 protein, DNA absent. The sample includes fewer than 400,000 distinct CDR3 sequences. Sequenced material: blood. Receptor source: a human donor with ulcerative colitis or Crohn's disease, or a healthy co-twin of an affected twin (not recorded which).

This chain connects TRBV25-1 to TRBJ2-2; without DNA, the TCRdb call of TRBD1 cannot be checked. The germline V gene has CDR1 MGHDK and CDR2 SYGVNS. The CDR3 contains 13 residues. The CDR3 here is CAAQDSNTGELFF. The complete variable domain, with remaining parts taken from reference TRBV25-1 and TRBJ2-2, reads EADIYQTPRYLVIGTGKKITLECSQTMGHDKMYWYQQDPGMELHLIHYSYGVNSTEKGDLSSESTVSRIRTEHFPLTLESARPSHTSQYLCAAQDSNTGELFFGEGSRLTVL.

The chain links TRBV30 to TRBJ1-5. The CDR3 totals 12 residues. Per the germline V gene, CDR1 is GTSNPN and CDR2 is SVGIG (reference sequence). CDR3 sequence: CAWSTRSQPQHF.

The rearrangement links TRBV6-5 to TRBJ2-5; TCRdb indicates TRBD1, and absent DNA this call remains unverified. The germline CDR1 and CDR2 sequences are MNHEY and SVGAGI. The CDR3 length is 16 residues. CDR3 sequence: CASSYGAGLGQETQYF.

V usage is TRBV3-1 and J usage is TRBJ2-1; TCRdb selects TRBD1, and the lack of DNA leaves this call unchecked. The CDR3 length is 16 residues. The germline CDR1 and CDR2 sequences are LGHDT and YNNKEL (reference sequence). The CDR3 sequence: CASSQDPGRVLGEQFF.

This chain links TRBV15 with TRBJ1-5; TCRdb's D gene call, TRBD1, goes unchecked for lack of DNA. CDR1 is LNHNV and CDR2 is YYDKDF in the germline V gene (reference sequence). This CDR3 comprises 15 residues. The CDR3 reads CATSRVDRGNQPQHF.

This CDR3 reads CASTPGGGMNTEAFF. This chain uses TRBV28 with TRBJ1-1; TCRdb proposes TRBD1, but this gene call is untestable without DNA. The CDR3 contains 15 residues. Germline V gene lookup returns CDR1 MDHEN and CDR2 SYDVKM.

This chain connects TRBV5-4 to TRBJ2-2; TCRdb reports TRBD2, a call that lacks DNA to check it against. This CDR3 has 15 amino acids. The germline CDR1 and CDR2 sequences are SGHNT and YYREEE (reference sequence). CDR3 amino acids: CASSLGTSKPGELFF.

CDR3: CASGKEGSHSPLHF. V is TRBV5-1 and J is TRBJ1-6. This CDR3 contains 14 residues. Germline CDR1 is SGHRS and CDR2 is YFSETQ.

The CDR3 loop is CASSEGRIANQPQHF. The J gene is TRBJ1-5, the V gene TRBV6-1. Germline CDR1 and CDR2: MNHNS and SASEGT. The CDR3 runs to 15 residues.

The chain uses TRBV7-2 and TRBJ2-3; TCRdb reports TRBD1, a call that lacks DNA to check it against. This CDR3 region has 13 residues. CDR1 and CDR2 from the germline V gene are SGHTA and FQGNSA. This CDR3 is CASSLPGVDTQYF.

This chain uses TRBV10-3 with TRBJ2-7; the D gene TCRdb calls, TRBD1, cannot be checked with no DNA. Germline V CDR1 and CDR2: ENHRY, SYGVKD. The length of the CDR3 is 22 residues. CDR3 protein: CAISEFVGAGRPTQTALYEQYF.

V usage is TRBV5-1 and J usage is TRBJ1-6; TCRdb selects TRBD1, and the lack of DNA leaves this call unchecked. The CDR3 consists of 17 residues. Germline CDR1 reads SGHRS; CDR2 reads YFSETQ. The CDR3 loop reads CASSSLGDRGSDSPLHF.

V gene TRBV15 combines with J gene TRBJ2-7; TCRdb's D call of TRBD2 is untestable without DNA. Germline V gene data show CDR1 as LNHNV and CDR2 as YYDKDF (reference sequence). This CDR3 is built from 17 residues. CDR3 protein: CATSRDEWGLAKSEQYF.

The J gene is TRBJ2-1, the V gene TRBV25-1. CDR3 size: 14 residues. Germline V gives CDR1 MGHDK, CDR2 SYGVNS. The CDR3 protein is CASRLRGSYNEQFF.

The chain joins TRBV20-1 to TRBJ1-2. The CDR3 covers 14 residues. Germline V lookup: CDR1 DFQATT, CDR2 SNEGSKA (reference sequence). CDR3 in amino acids: CSAREVIGYYGYTF.

The rearrangement joins TRBV5-1 to TRBJ2-7; TCRdb's D call of TRBD1 is untestable without DNA. CDR3 length equals 13 residues. The germline V gene encodes CDR1 SGHRS and CDR2 YFSETQ. CDR3 in amino acids: CASRVPPSNEQYF.

The gene calls are TRBV15 and TRBJ2-3. The CDR3 spans 16 residues. From germline, CDR1 is LNHNV and CDR2 YYDKDF (reference sequence). CDR3 sequence reads: CATSRDNPISTDTQYF.